A selection of T cell receptor beta chains follows, all from one sample in a study of blood T cell repertoires in COVID-19. Only in-frame clones appear in the TCRdb table, and some are missing; sequencing was by immunoSEQ multiplex PCR. The sample consists of fewer than 350,000 clones, around 90% of them appearing once. Sequencing was done on a sample of peripheral blood. These receptors all come from a man between 18 and 35 years old with active or convalescent COVID-19. Both conserved end residues are part of each CDR3. The D gene is left open where the match is weak. Expanded clones are given a class, and other clones once, few, many or no size at all.

J gene: TRBJ2-1; clone size: few; D gene: NA; V gene: TRBV27; CDR3 protein: CASRATRLNEQFF; CDR3 DNA: TGTGCCAGCAGGGCCACCAGGCTCAATGAGCAGTTCTTC
J gene: TRBJ2-5; clone size: NA; D gene: NA; V gene: TRBV10-3; CDR3 protein: CAISEELRETQYF; CDR3 DNA: TGTGCCATCAGTGAGGAACTCCGGGAGACCCAGTACTTC
J gene: TRBJ2-5; clone size: few; D gene: NA; V gene: TRBV6-5; CDR3 protein: CASSYRGSPWETQYF; CDR3 DNA: TGTGCCAGCAGTTACCGTGGCAGTCCTTGGGAGACCCAGTACTTC
J gene: TRBJ2-5; clone size: NA; D gene: NA; V gene: TRBV21-1; CDR3 protein: CASSKETSGAETQYF; CDR3 DNA: TGTGCCAGCAGCAAAGAGACTAGCGGGGCAGAGACCCAGTACTTC
J gene: TRBJ1-5; clone size: NA; D gene: TRBD1; V gene: TRBV6-2/TRBV6-3; CDR3 protein: CASSFAGTGPNQPQHF; CDR3 DNA: TGTGCCAGCAGTTTCGCCGGGACAGGGCCTAATCAGCCCCAGCATTTT
J gene: TRBJ2-2; clone size: NA; D gene: NA; V gene: TRBV5-4; CDR3 protein: CASSIDRYTGELFF; CDR3 DNA: TGTGCCAGCAGCATTGACAGGTACACCGGGGAGCTGTTTTTT
J gene: TRBJ1-2; clone size: once; D gene: NA; V gene: TRBV4-2; CDR3 protein: CASSQVTQGLGGYTF; CDR3 DNA: TGTGCCAGCAGCCAAGTTACGCAGGGGCTGGGGGGCTACACCTTC
J gene: TRBJ2-7; clone size: few; D gene: NA; V gene: TRBV7-9; CDR3 protein: CASSPGRSVSYEQYF; CDR3 DNA: TGTGCCAGCAGCCCAGGCCGGTCTGTCTCCTACGAGCAGTACTTC
J gene: TRBJ1-4; clone size: NA; D gene: NA; V gene: TRBV3-1/TRBV3-2; CDR3 protein: CASSGKGEKLFF; CDR3 DNA: TGTGCCAGCAGCGGCAAGGGGGAAAAACTGTTTTTT
J gene: TRBJ1-5; clone size: NA; D gene: NA; V gene: TRBV7-9; CDR3 protein: CAIARGGRQPQHF; CDR3 DNA: TGTGCCATCGCAAGGGGGGGCCGTCAGCCCCAGCATTTT
J gene: TRBJ1-2; clone size: once; D gene: NA; V gene: TRBV4-3; CDR3 protein: CASSQAMGPLLYGYTF; CDR3 DNA: TGCGCCAGCAGCCAAGCAATGGGCCCCCTGTTATATGGCTACACCTTC
J gene: TRBJ2-4; clone size: NA; D gene: NA; V gene: TRBV4-1; CDR3 protein: CASSQGGVFPNIQYF; CDR3 DNA: TGCGCCAGCAGCCAAGGGGGGGTATTTCCAAACATTCAGTACTTC
J gene: TRBJ1-2; clone size: NA; D gene: NA; V gene: TRBV7-3; CDR3 protein: CASSPLPGDGGGYTF; CDR3 DNA: TGTGCCAGCAGCCCCCTCCCGGGAGATGGGGGAGGCTACACCTTC